This T cell receptor (beta chain) was sequenced in a study of CD8+CD57+ T cells in acquired aplastic anemia. Overall study context: DNA recovered from sorted CD4+ and CD8+ cells had a mean of about 3.5 ug. Researchers reported that healthy donors averaged roughly 11 million reads for CD4+ cells.

Study-level results: Any difference that existed in CD8+ Simpson's diversity between patients and controls was not significant. Some 31 sequences, all CD8+ CDR3, were shared between patients and controls.

Genomic DNA templated the TCR beta VDJ and CDR3 profiling. TCRdb re-derived calls from the reads in MiXCR, one entry per CDR3 protein. This table holds around 140,000 distinct CDR3 sequences, less than 45% found once. V lost 5 bases and J lost 6, with 16 bases in between. This CDR3 contains 15 residues. Only one count was recorded for this clonotype. Antigen specificity is unknown. This chain joins TRBV12-3 or TRBV12-4 and TRBJ1-4; the D gene is possibly TRBD1 (5 bases). Sequencing was performed on sorted CD4+, CD8+, or CD8+CD57+ T cells (not recorded which) from PBMCs. The sequence was collected from a human donor in good health, serving as a control. This CDR3 is CASSNDQGLYEKLFF. The CDR3 DNA sequence: TGTGCCAGCAGTAACGACCAGGGACTGTATGAAAAACTGTTTTTT.